The 10 T cell receptor beta chains reported below all come from one sample, sequenced in a study of cytomegalovirus exposure and HLA in healthy donors. The PCR had 60 Vbeta and 13 Jbeta primers. Sequencing was performed with immunoSEQ multiplex PCR; in TCRdb, only in-frame clones are kept and a portion is missing. The repertoire consists of 200,000 to 250,000 clones, with roughly 80% occurring once and the leading ten covering roughly 5%. The specimen sequenced was PBMCs. These receptors were obtained from a woman aged 40 to 50 in good health and CMV-seropositive.

The V call is TRBV29-1, the J call TRBJ2-5; TRBD2 aligns across 10 bases. This CDR3 is built from 16 residues. The germline V gene encodes CDR1 SQVTM and CDR2 ANQGSEA. V trimming: 0 bases; J trimming: 5 bases; junction bases outside the gene matches: 9. CDR3: CSVEDFGGLARETQYF. The CDR3 DNA reads as TGCAGCGTTGAAGATTTCGGGGGACTAGCGAGGGAGACCCAGTACTTC.

As DNA, the CDR3 is TGTGCCAGCAGCTCGGGCGGGGGGAGTACAGATACGCAGTATTTT. This encodes CASSSGGGSTDTQYF. The chain links TRBV7-9 to TRBJ2-3, with 8 bases matching TRBD2. Germline-derived CDR1 and CDR2 are SEHNR and FQNEAQ (reference sequence). Trimming removed 4 bases from V and 3 bases from J; junction bases left unmatched: 6. The CDR3 contains 15 residues.

This clone was detected once. The chain recombines TRBV28 with TRBJ2-5, with TRBD2 identical over 7 bases. Germline assignment: CDR1 MDHEN and CDR2 SYDVKM. J lost 4 bases, V lost 8 bases, and 10 bases had no gene match. The length of the CDR3 is 14 residues. CDR3 amino acids: CASAVGGRLETQYF. The CDR3 region has the DNA TGTGCCAGCGCCGTGGGGGGGAGGCTAGAGACCCAGTACTTC.

The chain has TRBV7-3 and TRBJ1-1; D remains ambiguous. The CDR3 covers 12 residues. The ends were cut back, 1 base at V and 10 bases at J, with 10 bases in the middle. Looked up from germline, CDR1 is SGHTA and CDR2 is FQGTGA. CDR3 nucleotide sequence: TGTGCCAGCAGCTTAAACGGGGTGGGAGCTTTCTTT. Protein sequence: CASSLNGVGAFF.

The rearrangement uses TRBV5-4 and TRBJ2-2; D remains ambiguous. Germline V lookup: CDR1 SGHNT, CDR2 YYREEE (reference sequence). This CDR3 has 15 amino acids. Trimming left V 0 bases short and J 5 bases short, with 11 bases between. The CDR3 DNA reads TGTGCCAGCAGCTTGGACGGTTTATTGACCGGGGAGCTGTTTTTT. Amino acid sequence: CASSLDGLLTGELFF.

This clone was seen only once. V and J are TRBV5-4 and TRBJ2-7; 13 bases agree with TRBD2. Germline trimming cut 0 bases from V and 2 bases from J; bases unmatched to any gene: 5. Germline V gene data show CDR1 as SGHNT and CDR2 as YYREEE (reference sequence). The CDR3 runs to 17 residues. DNA for the CDR3: TGTGCCAGCAGCTTGGAGAGACTAGCGGGGGGCGCCTACGAGCAGTACTTC. Its translation is CASSLERLAGGAYEQYF.

The chain combines TRBV18 with TRBJ1-2, with 8 positions matching TRBD1. In germline, CDR1 is KGHSH, CDR2 LQKENI. The CDR3 covers 15 residues. V dropped 6 bases and J dropped 0; count of bases not matched to a gene: 6. The CDR3 region is CASSRGQGTNYGYTF. The CDR3 DNA is TGTGCCAGCTCCCGAGGACAGGGCACTAACTATGGCTACACCTTC.

The chain has TRBV4-3 and TRBJ2-7; TRBD1 matches 7 bases. The CDR3 sequence is 16 residues long. Losses at the gene ends were 0 bases for V and 6 bases for J; bases not matched to a gene: 11. Per the germline V gene, CDR1 is LGHNA and CDR2 is YSLEER. CDR3 bases: TGCGCCAGCAGCCAAGACCCGACAGGGATCACGGGCGAGCAGTACTTC. Its protein product is CASSQDPTGITGEQYF.

V usage is TRBV7-9 and J usage is TRBJ2-2; a weak D match, TRBD1 (5 bases). Germline assignment: CDR1 SEHNR and CDR2 FQNEAQ (reference sequence). Trimming took 3 bases from V and 1 from J, leaving 9 bases between them. The CDR3 runs to 15 residues. CDR3: CASSLGTGNTGELFF. In DNA form, the CDR3 reads TGTGCCAGCAGCTTGGGAACAGGGAACACCGGGGAGCTGTTTTTT.

The chain links TRBV7-9 to TRBJ2-1; 8 bases map to TRBD2. The CDR3 contains 16 residues. Trimming cost V 7 bases and J 0 bases; bases outside gene matches: 8. CDR1 and CDR2 (germline): SEHNR, FQNEAQ (reference sequence). The CDR3 is CASTPRGGSSYNEQFF. In DNA, the CDR3 is TGTGCCAGCACCCCTCGGGGGGGGAGCTCCTACAATGAGCAGTTCTTC.